The entry below describes one TCR beta chain. Its antigen is not known. TCRdb re-called the 5' RACE reads; one entry per CDR3 protein, DNA not given. Its table lists some 280,000 distinct CDR3 sequences. This sample is drawn from a study of T cells expressing NK-cell markers. Background on the study: Source material for TCR beta repertoires consisted of sorted CD3+CD56+NKG2C+, CD3+CD56+NKG2C- and CD3+CD56-NKG2C+ T cells. The authors sequenced eight donors, of whom seven were HCMV-seropositive and one was seronegative. Regarding the study as a whole: Dominant NKG2C+ clonotypes were found to form roughly 1.0-7.0% of CD8+ T cells in more than five donors. Several donors likewise had their CD3+CD56-NKG2C+ fraction led by these clonotypes.

There are 14 residues in the CDR3. The chain has TRBV12-3 or TRBV12-4 and TRBJ1-2. The receptor comes from a man between 18 and 35 years old in good health. The sample comprised blood T cells: a sorted CD56 or NKG2C T cell subset, CD4+ or CD8+ T cells, or bulk PBMC T cells (not recorded which). CDR3 protein: CASSTQRSTYGYTF.